The 16 T cell receptor beta chains presented below share a single source sample, sequenced in a study of cytomegalovirus exposure and HLA in healthy donors. PCR was performed using 60 Vbeta and 13 Jbeta primers. Profiling relied on immunoSEQ multiplex PCR, and the TCRdb table lists in-frame clones only, not all of them. The table lists roughly 140,000 clones, around four fifths of them singletons. Source material: PBMCs. These receptors all stem from a male donor in good health and CMV-seronegative.

The chain is built from TRBV13 and TRBJ1-1; D unresolved. This CDR3 contains 15 residues. CDR1 and CDR2 (germline): PRHDT, FYEKMQ (reference sequence). V was trimmed by 4 bases and J by 0 bases, leaving 12 bases between them. CDR3 nucleotides: TGTGCCAGCAGCTCATCGGGGAAGATGAACACTGAAGCTTTCTTT. Translation: CASSSSGKMNTEAFF.

This sequence joins TRBV6-6 and TRBJ1-2, with D tentatively TRBD1 (5 bases). Germline assignment: CDR1 MNHNY and CDR2 SVGAGI (reference sequence). The CDR3 sequence is 14 residues long. V was shortened by 0 bases and J by 6 bases, with 11 bases between the two germline ends. Here the CDR3 DNA reads TGTGCCAGCAGTTACTCGAGAAGGGGCGATGGCTACACCTTC. Translation gives CASSYSRRGDGYTF.

The chain is built from TRBV7-2 and TRBJ2-1, with D tentatively TRBD2 (7 bases). The CDR3 covers 17 residues. Germline V gene data show CDR1 as SGHTA and CDR2 as FQGNSA. The V gene lost 1 base and the J gene lost 5 bases, with 18 bases spanning the gap. The DNA of the CDR3 is TGTGCCAGCAGCTTAGTAGGTGGGGGGGCCGGTAACAATGAGCAGTTCTTC. This translates into CASSLVGGGAGNNEQFF.

This clone was counted a single time. CDR3 in DNA: TGTGCCAGCAGTTACTCGGTGGGCAGTCTCTCCTACGAGCAGTACTTC. It is translated as CASSYSVGSLSYEQYF. The chain has TRBV6-5 and TRBJ2-7; unclear D gene. The germline CDR1 and CDR2 sequences are MNHEY and SVGAGI. The length of the CDR3 is 16 residues. V lost 0 bases, J lost 0 bases, and 12 bases lay in between.

The chain is built from TRBV7-9 and TRBJ2-2; D possibly corresponds to TRBD2 (6 bases). V gave up 5 bases and J gave up 5 bases, with 21 bases separating them. Per the germline V gene, CDR1 is SEHNR and CDR2 is FQNEAQ (reference sequence). This CDR3 has 17 amino acids. CDR3 DNA sequence: TGTGCCAGCAGCGTCCCGGTAGCGCATGGGGGGACCGGGGAGCTGTTTTTT. This codes for CASSVPVAHGGTGELFF.

The rearrangement uses TRBV7-2 and TRBJ2-7; 7 bases map to TRBD1. Germline V lookup: CDR1 SGHTA, CDR2 FQGNSA. This CDR3 is built from 14 residues. J gave up 4 bases and V 1 base, and 4 bases lay outside the gene matches. Here the CDR3 DNA reads TGTGCCAGCAGCTTAGGACAGGGTTTTTACGAGCAGTACTTC. Translation: CASSLGQGFYEQYF.

The rearrangement joins TRBV5-6 to TRBJ2-5; TRBD2 matches at 10 bases. Germline V CDR1 and CDR2: SGHDT, YYEEEE. V shed 1 base, J shed 3 bases, and the junction held 9 bases outside the gene matches. The CDR3 is made up of 17 amino acids. In DNA form, the CDR3 reads TGTGCCAGCAGCTTGAGTAGCGGGGGGAGAATCAAAGAGACCCAGTACTTC. This codes for CASSLSSGGRIKETQYF.

The chain combines TRBV7-9 with TRBJ2-7; D perhaps matches TRBD2 (5 bases). Germline lookup yields CDR1 SEHNR and CDR2 FQNEAQ (reference sequence). V shed 3 bases and J shed 6 bases, with 15 bases lying between them. The CDR3 is 14 residues long. The CDR3 sequence is CASSFSGVAREQYF. DNA of the CDR3: TGTGCCAGCAGCTTTTCCGGGGTCGCGCGCGAGCAGTACTTC.

V gene TRBV5-6 combines with J gene TRBJ1-1; a possible D gene is TRBD1 (6 bases). The CDR3 extends over 12 amino acids. The V gene's germline CDR1 is SGHDT and CDR2 YYEEEE. The germline V and J ends were trimmed by 4 bases and 7 bases, with 11 bases remaining between them. In DNA, the CDR3 is TGTGCCAGCAGCGATACAGGGTTTGAAGCTTTCTTT. Its translation is CASSDTGFEAFF.

The chain has TRBV21-1 and TRBJ2-3; the table's D call of TRBD2 was not tested on the DNA. TRBV21-1 is a pseudogene. CDR3 size: 16 residues. CDR3 residues: CASSAQTSGLTDTQYF. The CDR3 DNA sequence: TGTGCCAGCAGCGCACAGACTAGCGGCCTCACAGATACGCAGTATTTT.

The V gene is TRBV19, the J gene TRBJ1-2; 8 bases are a match to TRBD1. Losses at the gene ends were 6 bases for V and 3 bases for J; bases not matched to a gene: 6. The CDR3 runs to 14 residues. Germline CDR1 is LNHDA and CDR2 is SQIVND (reference sequence). The chain's CDR3 is CASSGQGSDYGYTF. The DNA for the CDR3 is TGTGCCAGTAGCGGACAGGGAAGCGACTATGGCTACACCTTC.

V gene TRBV11-2 combines with J gene TRBJ1-5; a possible D gene is TRBD1 (6 bases). The germline CDR1 and CDR2 sequences are SGHAT and FQNNGV. The CDR3 extends over 15 amino acids. V was pared by 0 bases and J by 9 bases, with 15 bases between. The CDR3 nucleotides are TGTGCCAGCAGCTTAGATCTGGGGGCTATGATGCCCCAGCATTTT. Amino acid sequence: CASSLDLGAMMPQHF.

The rearrangement uses TRBV6-4 and TRBJ2-7; 8 positions agree with TRBD1. Germline CDR1 and CDR2: MRHNA and SNTAGT. The CDR3 is made up of 13 amino acids. The V and J ends lost 6 bases and 6 bases, in that order; junction bases with no gene match: 7. CDR3 nucleotide sequence: TGTGCCAGCAGCCCGCGGACAGGGCGCGAGCAGTACTTC. Translating gives CASSPRTGREQYF.

The chain employs TRBV18 and TRBJ1-1; D ambiguous. Trimming removed 3 bases from V and 1 base from J, with 12 bases in between. This CDR3 has 15 amino acids. From germline, CDR1 is KGHSH and CDR2 LQKENI. CDR3 loop: CASSPGGAQNTEAFF. In nucleotides, the CDR3 is TGTGCCAGCTCACCGGGAGGTGCACAGAACACTGAAGCTTTCTTT.

V usage is TRBV5-1 and J usage is TRBJ1-1; D might be TRBD1 (5 bases). The V end was cut by 4 bases, the J end by 2 bases, with 12 bases between. Germline CDR1 and CDR2: SGHRS and YFSETQ. CDR3 length: 14 amino acids. The CDR3 nucleotides read TGCGCCAGCAGCCAGGGTTCTCTTAACACTGAAGCTTTCTTT. Its translation: CASSQGSLNTEAFF.

This clone was found a few times. J is TRBJ2-2 and V is TRBV2, with TRBD1 identical over 8 bases. Germline-derived CDR1 and CDR2 are SNHLY and FYNNEI. Trimming cost V 4 bases and J 3 bases; bases outside gene matches: 4. The CDR3 length is 15 residues. DNA of the CDR3: TGTGCCAGCAGTGTAGGACAGGGTTACACCGGGGAGCTGTTTTTT. Residues: CASSVGQGYTGELFF.